The T cell receptor (beta chain) under discussion was sequenced for a study of radiotherapy plus CTLA-4 blockade in lung cancer. The overall study: The study recorded objective responses in 15% to 20% of patients and disease control in approximately 29%. Whole-study results and caveats: With interferon-beta, early dynamics of blood T cell clones were reported to best predict response.

The CDR3 runs to 17 residues. The V and J ends lost 5 bases and 0 bases respectively, with 18 bases between them. CDR1 LGHNA and CDR2 YNFKEQ come from the germline V gene. The protocol was immunoSEQ multiplex PCR, while the TCRdb copy is restricted to in-frame clones and leaves out a portion. The data show tens of thousands of clones, with around 69% seen just once and more than 15% held by the top ten. Remarks on this clone: Antigen unknown.

The sample in question was peripheral blood, obtained from a patient treated with radiotherapy plus ipilimumab. The gene calls are TRBV4-2 and TRBJ2-3; maybe TRBD2 (6 bases). The source is a human donor with non-small cell lung cancer whose response to radiotherapy plus ipilimumab could not be evaluated. Some clones in this sample may be carry-over from other donors' samples. CDR3 coding DNA: TGTGCCAGCAGCTCCGTGCGGTGGCGGGGAAGCACAGATACGCAGTATTTT. Translating it yields CASSSVRWRGSTDTQYF.